The rows below give T cell receptor beta chains drawn from one sample of a study of post-analysis software for immune sequencing data. TCRdb reprocessed the PCR reads via MiXCR and lists one record per CDR3 protein. Altogether about 620,000 distinct CDR3 sequences are present, roughly 45% being singletons, with the ten largest covering 1.5% to 2%. The sequenced sample consisted of blood. The source of these receptors is a girl under 18 with multiple sclerosis. CDR3s include the opening cysteine and the closing phenylalanine or tryptophan. A D gene is named only where the DNA matches it firmly. The size entry is marked missing in some rows and otherwise reads once, few, many or a size class.

J: TRBJ1-1; length: 16; size: few; D: NA; V: TRBV20-1; DNA: TGCAGTGCTAGAGATCGGGTTACAGGGTATAACACTGAAGCTTTCTTT; CDR3: CSARDRVTGYNTEAFF
J: TRBJ2-1; length: 16; size: NA; D: TRBD2; V: TRBV28; DNA: TGTGCCAGCAGTCCTTTTAGCGGGAAGGCCTACAATGAGCAGTTCTTC; CDR3: CASSPFSGKAYNEQFF
J: TRBJ1-2; length: 13; size: NA; D: NA; V: TRBV5-1; DNA: TGCGCCAGCGGCAGGGATTCTAACTATGGCTACACCTTC; CDR3: CASGRDSNYGYTF
J: TRBJ2-1; length: 15; size: NA; D: TRBD2; V: TRBV20-1; DNA: TGCAGTGCTAGAGAACCTAGCGGGGGCTTTGACGAGCAGTTCTTC; CDR3: CSAREPSGGFDEQFF
J: TRBJ2-5; length: 14; size: few; D: NA; V: TRBV29-1; DNA: TGCAGCGTTGGCCCCAACCTTCTTCAAGAGACCCAGTACTTC; CDR3: CSVGPNLLQETQYF
J: TRBJ2-7; length: 16; size: NA; D: TRBD1; V: TRBV20-1; DNA: TGCAGTGCGAGAAGACCGGGACAGCCTACCTACAATGAGCAGTACTTC; CDR3: CSARRPGQPTYNEQYF
J: TRBJ1-1; length: 15; size: NA; D: NA; V: TRBV10-3; DNA: TGTGCCATCAGTAGACGGGGGACGCAGAACACTGAAGCTTTCTTT; CDR3: CAISRRGTQNTEAFF
J: TRBJ1-4; length: 15; size: NA; D: NA; V: TRBV9; DNA: TGTGCCAGCAGCGCCCAGGGGACCCATAATGAAAAACTGTTTTTT; CDR3: CASSAQGTHNEKLFF
J: TRBJ1-2; length: 15; size: few; D: NA; V: TRBV20-1; DNA: TGCAGTGCTAGAGGGGCAGAACACACTAACTATGGCTACACCTTC; CDR3: CSARGAEHTNYGYTF
J: TRBJ2-1; length: 12; size: NA; D: NA; V: TRBV11-2; DNA: TGTGCCAGCGGCCGCATTAGCGATGAGCAGTTCTTC; CDR3: CASGRISDEQFF
J: TRBJ1-2; length: 12; size: few; D: NA; V: TRBV4-1; DNA: TGCGCCAGCAGCCCCCCAGGACAGGGCTACACCTTC; CDR3: CASSPPGQGYTF
J: TRBJ1-6; length: 16; size: NA; D: NA; V: TRBV12-3/TRBV12-4; DNA: TGTGCCAGCAGTCTTGGGTCCGGGACGGTAAATTCACCCCTCCACTTT; CDR3: CASSLGSGTVNSPLHF
J: TRBJ2-1; length: 13; size: NA; D: NA; V: TRBV29-1; DNA: TGCAGCGTTGACGATACCGTACACGATGAGCAGTTCTTC; CDR3: CSVDDTVHDEQFF
J: TRBJ2-7; length: 14; size: NA; D: NA; V: TRBV7-9; DNA: TGTGCCAGCGCCAGGGGGGGACTAGTTTACGAGCAGTACTTC; CDR3: CASARGGLVYEQYF
J: TRBJ1-2; length: 13; size: few; D: NA; V: TRBV12-3/TRBV12-4; DNA: TGTGCCAGCAGTTCCGCAGGGGACTATGGCTACACCTTC; CDR3: CASSSAGDYGYTF